A selection of T cell receptor beta chains follows, all from one sample in a study of beta chain features in type 1 diabetes. Here immunoSEQ multiplex PCR was the method, and the copy in TCRdb shows in-frame clones only, minus some. Among 40,000 to 45,000 clones listed, approximately 68% were seen once. The sequenced sample was Tregs from blood. Source of these receptors: a woman aged 18 to 35 with type 1 diabetes. The CDR3 runs from the conserved cysteine through the conserved F or W. The order of the fields is D gene, clone size, J gene, V gene, CDR3 DNA, CDR3 protein. The D gene is left open where the match is weak. Size values are once, few and many counts, or a class for expanded clones, and some rows have none.

D gene: TRBD2; clone size: once; J gene: TRBJ2-1; V gene: TRBV4-2; CDR3 DNA: TGTGCCAGCAGCCAAGATGGGTCTAGCGGGAGTGTTCGTGAGCAGTTCTTC; CDR3 protein: CASSQDGSSGSVREQFF
D gene: TRBD1; clone size: few; J gene: TRBJ2-7; V gene: TRBV7-9; CDR3 DNA: TGTGCCAGCAACCTCCAGGGACAGGGGACCACCTACGAGCAGTACTTC; CDR3 protein: CASNLQGQGTTYEQYF
D gene: NA; clone size: NA; J gene: TRBJ1-4; V gene: TRBV29-1; CDR3 DNA: TGCAGCGCCGGCTATATGCGGTCTAATGAAAAACTGTTTTTT; CDR3 protein: CSAGYMRSNEKLFF
D gene: NA; clone size: NA; J gene: TRBJ2-2; V gene: TRBV2; CDR3 DNA: TGTGCCAGCAGTGCGGGGGCCGGGGAGCTGTTTTTT; CDR3 protein: CASSAGAGELFF
D gene: NA; clone size: few; J gene: TRBJ2-5; V gene: TRBV7-9; CDR3 DNA: TGTGCCAGCACCCAGCGTACGGGGGTAGAGACCCAGTACTTC; CDR3 protein: CASTQRTGVETQYF
D gene: NA; clone size: NA; J gene: TRBJ2-1; V gene: TRBV5-1; CDR3 DNA: TGCGCCAGCAGCTTATCCGGGAACTACAATGAGCAGTTCTTC; CDR3 protein: CASSLSGNYNEQFF
D gene: NA; clone size: NA; J gene: TRBJ1-1; V gene: TRBV25-1; CDR3 DNA: TGTGCCAGCAGGGGACTTCGGGTCTCTGAAGCTTTCTTT; CDR3 protein: CASRGLRVSEAFF
D gene: TRBD1; clone size: NA; J gene: TRBJ2-1; V gene: TRBV5-1; CDR3 DNA: TGCGCCAGCAGCTGGGACAGCCCATACAATGAGCAGTTCTTC; CDR3 protein: CASSWDSPYNEQFF
D gene: NA; clone size: few; J gene: TRBJ2-5; V gene: TRBV7-2; CDR3 DNA: TGTGCCAGCAGCCTGACAGGGACCCAGTACTTC; CDR3 protein: CASSLTGTQYF
D gene: NA; clone size: few; J gene: TRBJ1-1; V gene: TRBV2; CDR3 DNA: TGTGCCAGCAGTGCGCAATTGAAGGGGACTGAAGCTTTCTTT; CDR3 protein: CASSAQLKGTEAFF
D gene: TRBD2; clone size: NA; J gene: TRBJ2-3; V gene: TRBV29-1; CDR3 DNA: TGCAGCGTCCATCGGGGGGTTGCAGATACGCAGTATTTT; CDR3 protein: CSVHRGVADTQYF
D gene: NA; clone size: NA; J gene: TRBJ1-1; V gene: TRBV6-6; CDR3 DNA: TGTGCCAGCAGTACACTGGGGGGGGAAGCTTTCTTT; CDR3 protein: CASSTLGGEAFF
D gene: TRBD2; clone size: NA; J gene: TRBJ2-1; V gene: TRBV4-1; CDR3 DNA: TGCGCCAGCAGCCACAGCATAGCGGGTCCCTACAATGAGCAGTTCTTC; CDR3 protein: CASSHSIAGPYNEQFF
D gene: NA; clone size: NA; J gene: TRBJ2-7; V gene: TRBV5-1; CDR3 DNA: TGCGCCAGCCAACTCCTGCCCCTAGGCGGGACGGGGACCTACGAGCAGTACTTC; CDR3 protein: CASQLLPLGGTGTYEQYF
D gene: NA; clone size: NA; J gene: TRBJ2-7; V gene: TRBV11-3; CDR3 DNA: TGTGCCAGCAGCTTAGGAACAGGGCTCGAGCAGTACTTC; CDR3 protein: CASSLGTGLEQYF
D gene: TRBD1; clone size: NA; J gene: TRBJ1-1; V gene: TRBV5-5; CDR3 DNA: TGTGCCAGCAGCTGGACAGGGGTCACTGAAGCTTTCTTT; CDR3 protein: CASSWTGVTEAFF
D gene: NA; clone size: few; J gene: TRBJ1-4; V gene: TRBV6-5; CDR3 DNA: TGTGCCAGCGGCGGGTTTAATGAAAAACTGTTTTTT; CDR3 protein: CASGGFNEKLFF
D gene: NA; clone size: NA; J gene: TRBJ2-3; V gene: TRBV5-4; CDR3 DNA: TGTGCCAGCAACTTCAGCTGGGCCACAGATACGCAGTATTTT; CDR3 protein: CASNFSWATDTQYF
D gene: NA; clone size: NA; J gene: TRBJ1-4; V gene: TRBV7-2; CDR3 DNA: TGTGCCAGCAGCTCTTCACAGGGTGGGGGTGAAAAACTGTTTTTT; CDR3 protein: CASSSSQGGGEKLFF
D gene: NA; clone size: NA; J gene: TRBJ1-1; V gene: TRBV30; CDR3 DNA: TGTGCCTGGAATGCCGGGAGAGGTGGCACTGAAGCTTTCTTT; CDR3 protein: CAWNAGRGGTEAFF
D gene: NA; clone size: NA; J gene: TRBJ2-3; V gene: TRBV7-2; CDR3 DNA: TGTGCCAGCAGCTTAATAGCGGCCACAGATACGCAGTATTTT; CDR3 protein: CASSLIAATDTQYF
D gene: TRBD2; clone size: once; J gene: TRBJ2-1; V gene: TRBV18; CDR3 DNA: TGTGCCAGCTCCGTACTAGCGGGGGAAGACAATGAGCAGTTCTTC; CDR3 protein: CASSVLAGEDNEQFF
D gene: NA; clone size: NA; J gene: TRBJ1-2; V gene: TRBV4-2; CDR3 DNA: TGTGCCAGCAGCCAAGATTTTCGACAGGAGGATGGCTACACCTTC; CDR3 protein: CASSQDFRQEDGYTF
D gene: TRBD2; clone size: NA; J gene: TRBJ2-1; V gene: TRBV7-2; CDR3 DNA: TGTGCCAGCAGCCTGCGCATGTTAGCGGGGGGGCGCAATGAGCAGTTCTTC; CDR3 protein: CASSLRMLAGGRNEQFF
D gene: TRBD1; clone size: few; J gene: TRBJ2-7; V gene: TRBV7-9; CDR3 DNA: TGTGCCGAAGAAAACCAGGGGGCGCGAGGCGAGCAGTACTTC; CDR3 protein: CAEENQGARGEQYF
D gene: NA; clone size: few; J gene: TRBJ1-4; V gene: TRBV7-2; CDR3 DNA: TGTGCCAGCAGTCGAAGGCGTGGGGGCATGGGAGAAAAACTGTTTTTT; CDR3 protein: CASSRRRGGMGEKLFF
D gene: TRBD2; clone size: NA; J gene: TRBJ2-5; V gene: TRBV5-1; CDR3 DNA: TGCGCCAGCAGCTTGGCGCTAGCGGGAGGAGGAGAGACCCAGTACTTC; CDR3 protein: CASSLALAGGGETQYF
D gene: NA; clone size: NA; J gene: TRBJ2-7; V gene: TRBV30; CDR3 DNA: TGTGCCCTCGGGTCTAGCTCCTACGAGCAGTACTTC; CDR3 protein: CALGSSSYEQYF
D gene: TRBD1; clone size: NA; J gene: TRBJ2-4; V gene: TRBV7-2; CDR3 DNA: TGTGCCAGCAGCCCGGGACAGGGGGGGGACATTCAGTACTTC; CDR3 protein: CASSPGQGGDIQYF
D gene: TRBD1; clone size: few; J gene: TRBJ1-3; V gene: TRBV6-1; CDR3 DNA: TGTGCCGGGGGACAGGGCTTCGGAAACACCATATATTTT; CDR3 protein: CAGGQGFGNTIYF
D gene: NA; clone size: NA; J gene: TRBJ2-3; V gene: TRBV7-9; CDR3 DNA: TGTGCCAGCAGCTTAGGTCAGATCACAGATACGCAGTATTTT; CDR3 protein: CASSLGQITDTQYF
D gene: NA; clone size: NA; J gene: TRBJ2-2; V gene: TRBV7-2; CDR3 DNA: TGTGCCAGCAGTGTTAGCGGTCACGCTCGGGGGACCGGGGAGCTGTTTTTT; CDR3 protein: CASSVSGHARGTGELFF
D gene: NA; clone size: few; J gene: TRBJ2-7; V gene: TRBV18; CDR3 DNA: TGTGCCAGCTCACCACCAACAGGTACCTACGAGCAGTACTTC; CDR3 protein: CASSPPTGTYEQYF
D gene: NA; clone size: NA; J gene: TRBJ2-4; V gene: TRBV5-1; CDR3 DNA: TGCGCCAGCAGCTTTCAGCCTGGGCAGGGGCAAAACATTCAGTACTTC; CDR3 protein: CASSFQPGQGQNIQYF
D gene: NA; clone size: NA; J gene: TRBJ2-7; V gene: TRBV6-6; CDR3 DNA: TGTGCCAGCAGTGTCGTAATTTCCTACGAGCAGTACTTC; CDR3 protein: CASSVVISYEQYF